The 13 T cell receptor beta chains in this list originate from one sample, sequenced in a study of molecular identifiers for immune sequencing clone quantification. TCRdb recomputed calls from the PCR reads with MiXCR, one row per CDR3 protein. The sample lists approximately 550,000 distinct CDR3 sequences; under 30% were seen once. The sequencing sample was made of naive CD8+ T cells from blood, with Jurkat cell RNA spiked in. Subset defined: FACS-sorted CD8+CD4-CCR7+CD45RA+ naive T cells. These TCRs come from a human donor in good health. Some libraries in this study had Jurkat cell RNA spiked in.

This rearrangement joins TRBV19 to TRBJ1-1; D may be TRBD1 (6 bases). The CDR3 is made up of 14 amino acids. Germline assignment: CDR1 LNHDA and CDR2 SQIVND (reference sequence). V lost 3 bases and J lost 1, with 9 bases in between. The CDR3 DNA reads TGTGCCAGTAGTATCGGAGGGGGGAACACTGAAGCTTTCTTT. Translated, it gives CASSIGGGNTEAFF.

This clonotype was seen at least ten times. CDR3 region: CASNPAPGQEPYEQYF. The DNA for the CDR3 is TGTGCCAGCAACCCGGCCCCGGGACAGGAGCCCTACGAGCAGTACTTC. This sequence joins TRBV13 and TRBJ2-7; 8 bases are a match to TRBD1. This CDR3 has 16 residues. V gave up 7 bases and J gave up 2 bases; unmatched junction bases: 13. Germline V CDR1 and CDR2: PRHDT, FYEKMQ (reference sequence).

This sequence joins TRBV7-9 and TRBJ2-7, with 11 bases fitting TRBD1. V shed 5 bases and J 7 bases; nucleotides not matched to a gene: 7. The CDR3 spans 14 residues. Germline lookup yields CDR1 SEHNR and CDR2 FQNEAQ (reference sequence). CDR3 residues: CASSNRGDRGEQYF. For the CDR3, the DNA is TGTGCCAGCAGCAACAGAGGGGACAGGGGGGAGCAGTACTTC.

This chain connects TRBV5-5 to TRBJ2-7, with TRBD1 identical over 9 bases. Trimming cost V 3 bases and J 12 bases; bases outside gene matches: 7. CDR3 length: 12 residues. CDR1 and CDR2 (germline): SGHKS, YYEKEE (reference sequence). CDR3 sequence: CASSSRATGGYF. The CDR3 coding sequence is TGTGCCAGCAGCTCCCGGGCGACAGGGGGGTACTTC.

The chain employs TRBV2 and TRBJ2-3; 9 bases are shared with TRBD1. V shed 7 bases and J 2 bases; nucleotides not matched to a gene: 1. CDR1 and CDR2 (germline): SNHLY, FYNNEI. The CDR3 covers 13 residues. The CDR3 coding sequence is TGTGCCAGCATACAGGGGGCCACAGATACGCAGTATTTT. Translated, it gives CASIQGATDTQYF.

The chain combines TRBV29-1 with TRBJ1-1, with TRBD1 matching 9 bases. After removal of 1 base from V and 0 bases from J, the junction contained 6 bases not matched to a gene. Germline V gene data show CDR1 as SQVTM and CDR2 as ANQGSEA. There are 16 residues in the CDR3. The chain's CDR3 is CSVEGWGQGMNTEAFF. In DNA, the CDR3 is TGCAGCGTTGAAGGCTGGGGACAGGGAATGAACACTGAAGCTTTCTTT.

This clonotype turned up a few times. The CDR3 nucleotides read TGTGCCAGCAGCTTCGAACAGAATGAGCAGTTCTTC. It yields the protein CASSFEQNEQFF. This chain joins TRBV5-6 and TRBJ2-1, with no clear D. Germline loops: CDR1 SGHDT, CDR2 YYEEEE. V lost 2 bases and J 7 bases, leaving 7 bases between the germline ends. This CDR3 comprises 12 residues.

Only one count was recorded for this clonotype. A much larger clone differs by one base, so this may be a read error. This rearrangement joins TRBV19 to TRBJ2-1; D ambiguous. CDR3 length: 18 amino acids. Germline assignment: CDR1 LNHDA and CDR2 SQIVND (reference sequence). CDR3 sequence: CASSMVGLTASSYNEQIF. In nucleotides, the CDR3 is TGTGCCAGTAGTATGGTTGGTCTAACTGCGAGCTCCTACAATGAGCAGATCTTC.

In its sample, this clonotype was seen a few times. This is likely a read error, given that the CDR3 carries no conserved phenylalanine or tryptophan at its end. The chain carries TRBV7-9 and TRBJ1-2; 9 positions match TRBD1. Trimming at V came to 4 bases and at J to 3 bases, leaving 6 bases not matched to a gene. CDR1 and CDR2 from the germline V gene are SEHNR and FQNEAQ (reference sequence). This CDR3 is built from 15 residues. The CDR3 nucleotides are TGTGCCAGCAGCTATGGGACAGGGAGTTACTATGGCTACACCCTC. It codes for CASSYGTGSYYGYTL.

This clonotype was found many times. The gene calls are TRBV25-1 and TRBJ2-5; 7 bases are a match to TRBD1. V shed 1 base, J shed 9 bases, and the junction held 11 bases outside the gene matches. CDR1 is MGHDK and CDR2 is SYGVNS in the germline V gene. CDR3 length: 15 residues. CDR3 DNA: TGTGCCAGCAGTGAATTAGCGACAGGGTCGTTGGCCCAGTACTTC. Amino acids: CASSELATGSLAQYF.

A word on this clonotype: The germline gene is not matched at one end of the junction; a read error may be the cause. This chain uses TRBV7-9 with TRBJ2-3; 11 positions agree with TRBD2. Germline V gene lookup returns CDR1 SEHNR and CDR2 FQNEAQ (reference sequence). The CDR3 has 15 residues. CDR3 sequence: CASSLAGGPGDTQYF. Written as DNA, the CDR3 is TGTGCCAGCAGTTTAGCGGGAGGGCCTGGAGATACGCAGTATTTT.

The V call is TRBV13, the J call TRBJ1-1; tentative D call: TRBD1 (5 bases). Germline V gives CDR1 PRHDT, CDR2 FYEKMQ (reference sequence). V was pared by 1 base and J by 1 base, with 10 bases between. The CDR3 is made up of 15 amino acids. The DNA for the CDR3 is TGTGCCAGCAGCTTAGTTGGGGCCGCGAACACTGAAGCTTTCTTT. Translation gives CASSLVGAANTEAFF.

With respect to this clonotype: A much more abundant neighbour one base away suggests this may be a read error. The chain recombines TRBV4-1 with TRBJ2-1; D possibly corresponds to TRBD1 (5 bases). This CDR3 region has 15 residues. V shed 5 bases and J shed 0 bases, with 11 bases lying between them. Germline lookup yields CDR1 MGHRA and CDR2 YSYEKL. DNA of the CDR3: TGCGCCAGCAGCTGTACAGGTAGCTCCTACAATGAGCAGTTCTTC. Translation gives CASSCTGSSYNEQFF.